The TCR beta chain under discussion was sequenced for a study of T-cell reconstitution after alpha-beta-depleted transplantation in children. Germline V lookup: CDR1 SQVTM, CDR2 ANQGSEA. CDR3 length equals 14 residues. The ends were cut back, 5 bases at V and 0 bases at J, with 8 bases in the middle. This clonotype was recorded a few times. Unique molecular identifiers were used in preparing the TCRbeta library. TCRdb re-called the PCR reads with MiXCR, one entry per CDR3 protein. The table lists over 550,000 distinct CDR3 sequences, under 12% of them singletons. The receptor's source is a human donor who donated a stem cell graft to a child with acute myeloid leukemia. This sample comprised PBMCs from the stem cell graft donor, obtained from the stem cell graft. The gene calls are TRBV29-1 and TRBJ2-6; tentatively, D is TRBD1 (5 bases). The CDR3 spells CSVQGPSGANVLTF. Here the CDR3 DNA reads TGCAGCGTTCAGGGCCCCTCTGGGGCCAACGTCCTGACTTTC.